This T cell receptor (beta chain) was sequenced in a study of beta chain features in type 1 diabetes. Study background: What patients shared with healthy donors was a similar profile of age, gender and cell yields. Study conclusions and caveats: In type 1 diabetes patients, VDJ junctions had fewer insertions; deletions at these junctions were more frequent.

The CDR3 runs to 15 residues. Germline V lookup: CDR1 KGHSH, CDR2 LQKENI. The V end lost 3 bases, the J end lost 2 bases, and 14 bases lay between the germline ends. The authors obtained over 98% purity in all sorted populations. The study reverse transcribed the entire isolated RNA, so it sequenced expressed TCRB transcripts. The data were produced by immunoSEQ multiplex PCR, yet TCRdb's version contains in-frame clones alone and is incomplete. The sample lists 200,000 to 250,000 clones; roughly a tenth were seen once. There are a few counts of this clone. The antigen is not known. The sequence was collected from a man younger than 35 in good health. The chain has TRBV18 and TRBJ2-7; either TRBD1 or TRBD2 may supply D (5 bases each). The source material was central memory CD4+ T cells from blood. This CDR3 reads CASSPLGTDAYEQYF. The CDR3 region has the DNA TGTGCCAGCTCACCCCTCGGGACGGATGCCTACGAGCAGTACTTC.